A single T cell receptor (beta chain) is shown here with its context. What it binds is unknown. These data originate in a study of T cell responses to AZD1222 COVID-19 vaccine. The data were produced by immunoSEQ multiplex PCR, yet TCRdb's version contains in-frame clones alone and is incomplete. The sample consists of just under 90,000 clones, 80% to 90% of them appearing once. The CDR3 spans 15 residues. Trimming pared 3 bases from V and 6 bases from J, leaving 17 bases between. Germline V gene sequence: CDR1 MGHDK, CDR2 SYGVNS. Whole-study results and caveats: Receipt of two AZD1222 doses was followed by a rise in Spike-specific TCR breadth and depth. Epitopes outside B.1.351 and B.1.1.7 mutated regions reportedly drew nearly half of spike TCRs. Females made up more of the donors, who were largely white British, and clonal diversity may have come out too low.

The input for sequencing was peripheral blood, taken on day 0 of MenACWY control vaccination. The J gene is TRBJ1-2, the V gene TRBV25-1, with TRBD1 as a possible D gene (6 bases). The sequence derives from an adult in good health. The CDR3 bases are TGTGCCAGCAGTGAGGTCGCCCTACAGGGAGATGGCTACACCTTC. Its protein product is CASSEVALQGDGYTF.